These 30 T cell receptor beta chains came from one sample sequenced in a study of blood T cell repertoires in COVID-19. Sequencing was performed with immunoSEQ multiplex PCR; in TCRdb, only in-frame clones are kept and a portion is missing. In the table there are over 85,000 clones, less than 85% of which are singletons. The sample taken for sequencing was peripheral blood. The receptors come from a woman of 80 years or more with acute or convalescent COVID-19.

This chain links TRBV1 with TRBJ1-5. TRBV1 is marked as a pseudogene. This CDR3 region has 14 residues. CDR3 sequence: CTSIFPGDGQPQHF. The CDR3 DNA follows: TGCACCAGCATCTTTCCCGGGGATGGGCAGCCCCAGCATTTT.

The V call is TRBV9, the J call TRBJ2-2; D call uncertain. V lost 2 bases to trimming and J lost 1 base, with 9 bases between them. The CDR3 is 15 residues long. Germline V gives CDR1 SGDLS, CDR2 YYNGEE. For the CDR3, the DNA is TGTGCCAGCAGCGTTTCACTCGAGAACACCGGGGAGCTGTTTTTT. Translation gives CASSVSLENTGELFF.

As concerns this clone: A read error is possible here, since a much larger clone lies one base away. The rearrangement joins TRBV12-3 or TRBV12-4 to TRBJ2-2, with D unclear. The CDR3 contains 12 residues. V was trimmed by 6 bases and J by 3 bases, leaving 5 bases between them. CDR3 nucleotides: TGTGCCAGCAGCTCTTACACCGGGGAGCTGTTTTTT. Encoded protein: CASSSYTGELFF.

The V call is TRBV3-1 (or the pseudogene TRBV3-2), the J call TRBJ1-1; D is ambiguous. The germline V gene has CDR1 LGHDT and CDR2 YNNKEL (reference sequence). The germline V and J ends were trimmed by 0 bases and 11 bases, with 16 bases remaining between them. This CDR3 is 14 amino acids long. The CDR3 is CASSQEYNGRGAFF. The CDR3 DNA follows: TGTGCCAGCAGCCAAGAGTATAACGGTCGAGGCGCTTTCTTT.

A single count supports this clone. The CDR3 DNA sequence: TGTGCCTGGAGTGTCGGACAGCTCTCTGGAAACACCATATATTTT. As protein: CAWSVGQLSGNTIYF. The chain combines TRBV30 with TRBJ1-3; possible D gene TRBD1, 6 bases. Trimming removed 0 bases from V and 0 bases from J, with 9 bases in between. The CDR3 loop spans 15 amino acids. From germline, CDR1 is GTSNPN and CDR2 SVGIG (reference sequence). Supplemented by reference TRBV30 and TRBJ1-3, the full variable domain reads SQTIHQWPATLVQPVGSPLSLECTVEGTSNPNLYWYRQAAGRGLQLLFYSVGIGQISSEVPQNLSASRPQDRQFILSSKKLLLSDSGFYLCAWSVGQLSGNTIYFGEGSWLTVV.

There are a few counts of this clone. The V gene is TRBV7-9, the J gene TRBJ1-6; the match to TRBD1 covers 9 bases. The V gene end was trimmed by 5 bases and the J gene end by 6 bases; junction bases not matched to a gene: 2. This CDR3 contains 14 residues. Germline V lookup: CDR1 SEHNR, CDR2 FQNEAQ (reference sequence). CDR3 nucleotides: TGTGCCAGCAGCCCGGGACAGGGTAATTCACCCCTCCACTTT. The encoded protein is CASSPGQGNSPLHF.

The chain recombines TRBV6-5 with TRBJ1-2; 7 bases are shared with TRBD1. Germline-derived CDR1 and CDR2 are MNHEY and SVGAGI. The CDR3 extends over 13 amino acids. The junction had 8 bases not matched to a gene; V was cut back by 6 bases and J by 7 bases. CDR3 DNA sequence: TGTGCCAGCAGCCGACAGGGTACGGGTGGCTACACCTTC. It yields the protein CASSRQGTGGYTF.

Only one count was recorded for this clone. V gene TRBV7-3 combines with J gene TRBJ2-3; D might be TRBD2 (6 bases). Germline values: CDR1 SGHTA, CDR2 FQGTGA. The CDR3 consists of 14 residues. The V gene lost 6 bases and the J gene lost 1 base, with 11 bases spanning the gap. DNA for the CDR3: TGTGCCAGCAGTTCGGGAGCGGGCACAGATACGCAGTATTTT. Translating it yields CASSSGAGTDTQYF. Variable domain in full (rest from reference TRBV7-3 and TRBJ2-3): GAGVSQTPSNKVTEKGKYVELRCDPISGHTALYWYRQSLGQGPEFLIYFQGTGAADDSGLPNDRFFAVRPEGSVSTLKIQRTERGDSAVYLCASSSGAGTDTQYFGPGTRLTVL.

This sequence joins TRBV2 and TRBJ1-2; 8 positions agree with TRBD1. Germline values: CDR1 SNHLY, CDR2 FYNNEI. The CDR3 length is 16 residues. The V gene end was trimmed by 6 bases and the J gene end by 0 bases; junction bases not matched to a gene: 9. For the CDR3, the DNA is TGTGCCAGCAGCGAACTGTGGACAGGGACTAACTATGGCTACACCTTC. Translation gives CASSELWTGTNYGYTF. Full variable domain (missing parts from reference TRBV2 and TRBJ1-2): EPEVTQTPSHQVTQMGQEVILRCVPISNHLYFYWYRQILGQKVEFLVSFYNNEISEKSEIFDDQFSVERPDGSNFTLKIRSTKLEDSAMYFCASSELWTGTNYGYTFGSGTRLTVV.

This chain's CDR3 is CASRGQGRYEQYF. CDR3 DNA: TGTGCCAGCAGAGGACAGGGCAGGTACGAGCAGTACTTC. J is TRBJ2-7 and V is TRBV28; 8 bases match TRBD1. The CDR3 loop spans 13 amino acids. Trimming removed 6 bases from V and 4 bases from J; junction bases left unmatched: 5. CDR1 is MDHEN, CDR2 SYDVKM, per germline.

The chain uses TRBV5-1 and TRBJ1-1, with D unresolved. The CDR3 sequence is 16 residues long. The V gene's germline CDR1 is SGHRS and CDR2 YFSETQ. V dropped 1 base and J dropped 1 base, with 14 bases sitting between them. For the CDR3, the DNA is TGCGCCAGCAGCTTGAGTCGGGGTTTCGGGAACACTGAAGCTTTCTTT. Protein product: CASSLSRGFGNTEAFF.

The J gene is TRBJ1-5, the V gene TRBV6-5, with unresolved D. Trimming shortened V by 8 bases and J by 5 bases, and 7 bases separated the two germline ends. Germline values: CDR1 MNHEY, CDR2 SVGAGI. The CDR3 runs 11 residues. The CDR3 spells CASARDQPQHF. In DNA form, the CDR3 reads TGTGCCAGCGCCCGGGATCAGCCCCAGCATTTT.

This CDR3 is CASSSSRGHNYGYTF. The CDR3 coding sequence is TGTGCCAGTAGTTCCTCTCGAGGCCATAACTATGGCTACACCTTC. This chain connects TRBV19 to TRBJ1-2, with D hard to call. V lost 5 bases and J 1 base, leaving 14 bases between the germline ends. The CDR3 length is 15 residues. CDR1 is LNHDA, CDR2 SQIVND, per germline (reference sequence).

This clone was detected once. CDR3 amino acids: CASSEGLAGETQYF. The CDR3 bases are TGTGCCAGCAGTGAAGGACTAGCAGGAGAGACCCAGTACTTC. The chain employs TRBV2 and TRBJ2-5; 7 bases are shared with TRBD2. Trimming cost V 1 base and J 4 bases; bases outside gene matches: 3. The CDR3 contains 14 residues. Germline V lookup: CDR1 SNHLY, CDR2 FYNNEI.

The chain has TRBV19 and TRBJ2-1, with 13 bases lining up with TRBD2. This CDR3 has 16 residues. CDR1 and CDR2 from the germline V gene are LNHDA and SQIVND (reference sequence). V shed 5 bases and J 6 bases; nucleotides not matched to a gene: 7. CDR3 sequence (DNA): TGTGCCAGTAGTTTCCGACTAGCGGGAGGCTTCAATGAGCAGTTCTTC. Protein: CASSFRLAGGFNEQFF. Filled out from reference TRBV19 and TRBJ2-1, the complete variable domain reads DGGITQSPKYLFRKEGQNVTLSCEQNLNHDAMYWYRQDPGQGLRLIYYSQIVNDFQKGDIAEGYSVSREKKESFPLTVTSAQKNPTAFYLCASSFRLAGGFNEQFFGPGTRLTVL.

The chain couples TRBV11-2 to TRBJ1-1; 8 positions agree with TRBD1. V gave up 1 base and J gave up 5 bases; unmatched junction bases: 3. This CDR3 spans 14 amino acids. CDR1 is SGHAT and CDR2 is FQNNGV in the germline V gene. This chain's CDR3 is CASSLGTGYTEAFF. DNA for the CDR3: TGTGCCAGCAGCTTAGGGACAGGGTATACTGAAGCTTTCTTT. The variable domain in full, completed from reference TRBV11-2 and TRBJ1-1, reads EAGVAQSPRYKIIEKRQSVAFWCNPISGHATLYWYQQILGQGPKLLIQFQNNGVVDDSQLPKDRFSAERLKGVDSTLKIQPAKLEDSAVYLCASSLGTGYTEAFFGQGTRLTVV.

The chain is built from TRBV7-8 and TRBJ1-5, with TRBD1 as a possible D gene (5 bases). This CDR3 has 18 residues. Germline V gene data show CDR1 as SGHVS and CDR2 as FQNEAQ. V was trimmed by 0 bases and J by 5 bases, leaving 20 bases between them. The CDR3: CASSLAMIFGHGDQPQHF. CDR3 coding DNA: TGTGCCAGCAGCTTAGCGATGATATTTGGACATGGGGATCAGCCCCAGCATTTT.

This clone was observed a few times. The J gene is TRBJ2-3, the V gene TRBV12-3 or TRBV12-4; unclear D gene. The CDR3 runs to 12 residues. Between the trimmed V and J ends, which lost 7 bases and 5 bases, there was a span of 10 bases. CDR3 sequence: CASKSSGDTQYF. The CDR3 DNA reads TGTGCCAGCAAATCGTCCGGAGATACGCAGTATTTT.

The chain carries TRBV27 and TRBJ2-7; TRBD1 matches 7 bases. Germline lookup yields CDR1 MNHEY and CDR2 SMNVEV (reference sequence). The CDR3 runs to 16 residues. J was trimmed by 2 bases and V by 5 bases; bases with no gene match: 12. Here the CDR3 DNA reads TGTGCCAGCAGTCAATACCCCGGGACAGATACCTACGAGCAGTACTTC. Amino acids: CASSQYPGTDTYEQYF.

Here the CDR3 reads CASSQARGGYTF. The CDR3 coding sequence is TGTGCCAGCAGCCAAGCCAGGGGGGGCTACACCTTC. The chain couples TRBV3-1 (or the pseudogene TRBV3-2) to TRBJ1-2; 7 positions match TRBD1. The ends lost 1 base at V and 8 bases at J; junction bases unmatched: 1. The germline V gene encodes CDR1 LGHDT and CDR2 YNNKEL (reference sequence). The CDR3 extends over 12 amino acids.

V gene TRBV9 combines with J gene TRBJ2-1, with 10 bases aligning to TRBD2. The ends lost 5 bases at V and 4 bases at J; junction bases unmatched: 6. This CDR3 comprises 15 residues. Germline V gene data show CDR1 as SGDLS and CDR2 as YYNGEE. The CDR3 region has the DNA TGTGCCAGCAGTACGGGACTAGCGTTTTACAATGAGCAGTTCTTC. It specifies CASSTGLAFYNEQFF.

The J gene is TRBJ2-5, the V gene TRBV5-8; the match to TRBD1 covers 8 bases. Germline V lookup: CDR1 SGHTS, CDR2 YDEGEE. There are 15 residues in the CDR3. Losses at the gene ends were 0 bases for V and 4 bases for J; bases not matched to a gene: 5. In DNA form, the CDR3 reads TGTGCCAGCAGCTTGGACGGGGACAGGTCAGAGACCCAGTACTTC. It codes for CASSLDGDRSETQYF.

V usage is TRBV7-9 and J usage is TRBJ2-7; D remains unclear. The CDR3 consists of 13 residues. Trimming pared 5 bases from V and 4 bases from J, leaving 12 bases between. Germline-derived CDR1 and CDR2 are SEHNR and FQNEAQ (reference sequence). This CDR3 reads CASSPLIIYEQYF. DNA for the CDR3: TGTGCCAGCAGCCCCCTTATAATATACGAGCAGTACTTC.

Regarding this clone: Other DNA sequences in this specimen translate into the identical CDR3. The chain couples TRBV5-1 to TRBJ1-5, with D hard to call. There are 15 residues in the CDR3. Germline assignment: CDR1 SGHRS and CDR2 YFSETQ. V was shortened by 0 bases and J by 1 base, with 8 bases between the two germline ends. CDR3 nucleotide sequence: TGCGCCAGCAGCTTGGTTGCCGGGAGCAATCAGCCCCAGCATTTT. Its translation is CASSLVAGSNQPQHF.

The genes are TRBV7-9 and TRBJ2-2, with a possible D match to TRBD1 (5 bases). This CDR3 is built from 13 residues. The V gene's germline CDR1 is SEHNR and CDR2 FQNEAQ (reference sequence). V lost 1 base to trimming and J lost 6 bases, with 6 bases between them. CDR3 protein: CASSLEGSGELFF. The CDR3 DNA reads TGTGCCAGCAGCTTAGAGGGGTCCGGGGAGCTGTTTTTT.

V and J are TRBV6-5 and TRBJ1-2; tentatively, D is TRBD1 (5 bases). CDR3 size: 15 residues. The V end was cut by 2 bases, the J end by 3 bases, with 13 bases between. CDR1 and CDR2 from the germline V gene are MNHEY and SVGAGI. The CDR3 sequence is CASSYAAAGYYGYTF. The CDR3 DNA follows: TGTGCCAGCAGTTACGCCGCGGCAGGGTACTATGGCTACACCTTC.

The chain has TRBV6-4 and TRBJ1-2, with D maybe TRBD1 (6 bases). Trimming cost V 6 bases and J 7 bases, with 15 bases left between them. The CDR3 runs to 13 residues. Germline loops: CDR1 MRHNA, CDR2 SNTAGT. CDR3 in amino acids: CASRRTDSGGYTF. CDR3 DNA: TGTGCCAGCAGAAGGACAGATTCGGGTGGCTACACCTTC.

The chain joins TRBV18 to TRBJ1-5; weak D call: TRBD1 (5 bases). From germline, CDR1 is KGHSH and CDR2 LQKENI. V was clipped by 3 bases and J by 9 bases, with 6 bases between them. The CDR3 sequence is 11 residues long. CDR3 region: CASSPQGPQHF. The CDR3 DNA sequence: TGTGCCAGCTCACCCCAGGGGCCCCAGCATTTT.

J is TRBJ1-1 and V is TRBV7-2; perhaps TRBD1 as D (5 bases). From germline, CDR1 is SGHTA and CDR2 FQGNSA. V lost 1 base to trimming and J lost 6 bases, with 18 bases between them. The CDR3 sequence is 16 residues long. The CDR3 DNA reads TGTGCCAGCAGCTTAGATGGGGCAGGAATAGGCGCTGAAGCTTTCTTT. This encodes CASSLDGAGIGAEAFF.

J is TRBJ2-5 and V is TRBV5-8; 8 nucleotides line up with TRBD1. The CDR3 has 14 amino acids. Germline CDR1 and CDR2: SGHTS and YDEGEE. J lost 5 bases, V lost 4 bases, and 7 bases had no gene match. The CDR3: CASSPGTGRETQYF. CDR3 DNA: TGTGCCAGCAGCCCGGGGACAGGCCGGGAGACCCAGTACTTC. Full variable domain (rest looked up from reference TRBV5-8 and TRBJ2-5): EAGVTQSPTHLIKTRGQQATLRCSPISGHTSVYWYQQALGLGLQFLLWYDEGEERNRGNFPPRFSGRQFPNYSSELNVNALELEDSALYLCASSPGTGRETQYFGPGTRLLVL.